The T cell receptor (beta chain) under discussion was sequenced for a study of Ad26.COV2.S vaccination and SARS-CoV-2 variants. Study-level points and caveats: Vaccine recipients and placebo recipients showed similar non-spike TCR breadth.

Turning to this clone: Its antigen is unknown.

The treatment is: approximately 18 received Ad26.COV2.S at low or high dose, single or two shots; about five received placebo; per-sample allocation not given. The investigators took samples on day 63 after the first vaccine or placebo injection. Wuhan-strain SARS-CoV-2 spike was expressed by the Ad26 vector that made up the vaccine. Profiling relied on immunoSEQ multiplex PCR, and the TCRdb table lists in-frame clones only, not all of them. The sample contains 250,000 or so clones, roughly 89% of which appear only once. The CDR3 is 18 residues long. Germline V lookup: CDR1 LGHNA, CDR2 YSLEER. J gave up 7 bases and V 1 base, and 11 bases lay outside the gene matches.

The origin of this receptor is a person aged 18-65 years who received the Ad26.COV2.S COVID-19 vaccine or a placebo. The sequencing used peripheral blood, collected in a trial of Ad26.COV2.S vaccine versus placebo. The chain links TRBV4-3 to TRBJ2-3; 13 positions match TRBD2. CDR3 DNA sequence: TGCGCCAGCAGCCAAGCCCCACTTACTAGCGGGGGGGCGAATACGCAGTATTTT. Translation: CASSQAPLTSGGANTQYF.